A single sample gave rise to the 20 T cell receptor beta chains below, sequenced in a study of CXCR3-negative and CXCR3-positive naive CD8 T cells. Each TRB cDNA library was prepared by 5' RACE (with UMI labels). TCRdb derives one entry per CDR3 protein from the 5' RACE reads, leaving out DNA. Recorded for this sample: under 75,000 distinct CDR3 sequences. These receptors have no identified antigens. Study results and limitations: CXCR3-positive naive cells carried more hydrophobic TRB CDR3s than CXCR3-negative ones.

The sample was naive CXCR3+ CD8+ T cells from blood. Sample subset: CD45RO-CCR7+CD27+CD95- naive CD8+ T cells expressing CXCR3 (TNR3+). The receptor set was obtained from a human donor in good health. Some clones in this sample may be carry-over from other donors' samples.

CDR3 in amino acids: CSVKGQGYYGYTF. This chain joins TRBV29-1 and TRBJ1-2; as DNA is missing, the TRBD1 call by TCRdb cannot be tested. The CDR3 runs to 13 residues. Germline V gene sequence: CDR1 SQVTM, CDR2 ANQGSEA.

The chain employs TRBV4-1 and TRBJ2-7; the TRBD1 assignment by TCRdb is unverifiable without DNA. Germline assignment: CDR1 MGHRA and CDR2 YSYEKL. The CDR3 covers 13 residues. The CDR3 protein is CASSQGQHYEQYF.

V and J are TRBV19 and TRBJ2-1; TCRdb lists TRBD1, though no DNA is available to test this call. Looked up from germline, CDR1 is LNHDA and CDR2 is SQIVND (reference sequence). This CDR3 comprises 12 residues. Here the CDR3 reads CASSTGYNEQFF.

The V gene is TRBV2, the J gene TRBJ2-4; the D call of TRBD2 rests on TCRdb alone, since no DNA is present to check it. CDR3 length equals 11 residues. Per the germline V gene, CDR1 is SNHLY and CDR2 is FYNNEI. The CDR3 loop is CASSGGNIQYF. Filled out from reference TRBV2 and TRBJ2-4, the complete variable domain reads EPEVTQTPSHQVTQMGQEVILRCVPISNHLYFYWYRQILGQKVEFLVSFYNNEISEKSEIFDDQFSVERPDGSNFTLKIRSTKLEDSAMYFCASSGGNIQYFGAGTRLSVL.

The chain has TRBV2 and TRBJ1-5; TCRdb outputs TRBD1, but without DNA this stays unchecked. The CDR3 runs 16 residues. Germline V gives CDR1 SNHLY, CDR2 FYNNEI. CDR3 loop: CASRQTLTGMNQPQHF.

CDR3 residues: CASSLHGSSSYNSPLHF. V is TRBV4-3 and J is TRBJ1-6. The CDR3 loop spans 17 amino acids. Looked up from germline, CDR1 is LGHNA and CDR2 is YSLEER.

The chain joins TRBV12-3 or TRBV12-4 to TRBJ2-7. The CDR3 is 13 amino acids. CDR3: CASSPHYTYEQYF.

The chain carries TRBV23-1 and TRBJ1-6; TCRdb proposes TRBD1, but this gene call is untestable without DNA. TRBV23-1 is given ORF status, its function remaining uncertain. The CDR3 length is 16 residues. CDR3 amino acids: CASSQSANRGLSPLHF.

This chain uses TRBV9 with TRBJ1-4. Germline values: CDR1 SGDLS, CDR2 YYNGEE. The CDR3 totals 15 residues. CDR3 amino acids: CASSVEGATNEKLFF.

V is TRBV5-4 and J is TRBJ1-1; TCRdb reports TRBD1, a call that lacks DNA to check it against. CDR1 and CDR2 (germline): SGHNT, YYREEE (reference sequence). The CDR3 has 13 amino acids. The CDR3: CASSPRQGPEAFF.

This rearrangement joins TRBV6-8 to TRBJ1-4. This CDR3 contains 15 residues. Germline CDR1 is MNHGY and CDR2 is SAAAGT. The chain's CDR3 is CASSEPSATNEKLFF.

The chain uses TRBV5-1 and TRBJ2-5; TCRdb designates TRBD1, a call that cannot be tested without DNA. There are 17 residues in the CDR3. Germline V gene lookup returns CDR1 SGHRS and CDR2 YFSETQ. The CDR3 sequence: CASSLNSWTSPLETQYF.

The chain combines TRBV28 with TRBJ2-1. Germline lookup yields CDR1 MDHEN and CDR2 SYDVKM. The length of the CDR3 is 14 residues. The CDR3: CASSTVPSYNEQFF.

The chain combines TRBV4-1 with TRBJ1-6; lacking DNA, the TRBD1 call made by TCRdb goes unchecked. CDR3 length: 15 amino acids. The germline V gene has CDR1 MGHRA and CDR2 YSYEKL. This CDR3 reads CASSHPDRGGSPLHF.

The rearrangement links TRBV29-1 to TRBJ2-1; with no DNA, the TCRdb D assignment of TRBD2 cannot be verified. The CDR3 contains 12 residues. The V gene's germline CDR1 is SQVTM and CDR2 ANQGSEA. CDR3 loop: CSVEGLAGGQFF.

V gene TRBV5-1 combines with J gene TRBJ2-1. This CDR3 has 14 amino acids. The germline V gene encodes CDR1 SGHRS and CDR2 YFSETQ. CDR3 sequence: CATYEQQSYNEQFF. Using reference TRBV5-1 and TRBJ2-1 for the parts outside the CDR3, the full variable domain is KAGVTQTPRYLIKTRGQQVTLSCSPISGHRSVSWYQQTPGQGLQFLFEYFSETQRNKGNFPGRFSGRQFSNSRSEMNVSTLELGDSALYLCATYEQQSYNEQFFGPGTRLTVL.

This rearrangement joins TRBV21-1 to TRBJ2-1; there is no DNA to check the TCRdb D call of TRBD1. TRBV21-1 is given as a pseudogene. The CDR3 length is 16 residues. The CDR3 sequence is CASSKSGAPIGDEQFF.

The chain couples TRBV15 to TRBJ1-2. Germline V gene data show CDR1 as LNHNV and CDR2 as YYDKDF (reference sequence). The CDR3 is 15 residues long. The CDR3 is CATSRDLTLNYGYTF.

The chain employs TRBV1 and TRBJ2-7; the D gene TCRdb calls, TRBD1, cannot be checked with no DNA. TRBV1 is recorded as a pseudogene. CDR3 length equals 16 residues. The CDR3 sequence: CTSSRPGQRFIYEQYF.

The J gene is TRBJ2-7, the V gene TRBV28; the TCRdb call, TRBD2, lacks DNA for checking. The CDR3 sequence is 16 residues long. Germline V lookup: CDR1 MDHEN, CDR2 SYDVKM. This CDR3 reads CASRSRDYVISYEQYF.